This is a list of T cell receptor beta chains from one sample in a study of shared clonotypes between healthy human individuals. Some clones are missing from TCRdb's copy, which holds only in-frame ones; the method was immunoSEQ multiplex PCR. The table lists fewer than 100,000 clones, 67% of them singletons. What was sequenced was memory CD8+ T cells sorted from blood. These receptors all come from a man aged 25-45 years in good health. Both conserved end residues are trimmed from each CDR3. Each record gives: V gene, J gene, D gene, CDR3 protein. A D gene is named only where the DNA matches it firmly.

TRBV18	TRBJ2-7	NA	ASSPGHYEQY
TRBV25-1	TRBJ2-7	TRBD1	ASSEEVRDRASEQY
TRBV27	TRBJ2-7	TRBD1	ASSLLGQGAYEQY
TRBV28	TRBJ1-4	TRBD1	ASSRDRPNEKLF
TRBV25-1	TRBJ1-1	NA	ASTKSSNEAF
TRBV9	TRBJ2-3	NA	ASVSGENPYTDTQY
TRBV7-7	TRBJ2-4	TRBD2	ASSLGLAGGLAKNIQY
TRBV6-1	TRBJ2-1	NA	ASSESEAPNEQF
TRBV6-5	TRBJ2-1	NA	ASSQNEGGGEQF
TRBV29-1	TRBJ1-5	TRBD1	SAWTGGEQPQH
TRBV30	TRBJ1-5	TRBD1	AWRDRVRNQPQH
TRBV5-4	TRBJ2-3	NA	ASSSSLLFSDTQY
TRBV6-4	TRBJ2-1	NA	ASSDSPGDYNEQF
TRBV14	TRBJ2-1	TRBD2	ASSLFTSGLYNEQF
TRBV29-1	TRBJ2-1	TRBD2	SLTSATYNEQF
TRBV18	TRBJ2-1	NA	ASSPVVTAFTNEQF
TRBV5-1	TRBJ2-2	NA	ASTPGVSDTGELF
TRBV18	TRBJ1-1	NA	ASSPPRTALNTEAF
TRBV5-1	TRBJ2-7	NA	ASSLAGVASNEQY
TRBV15	TRBJ2-3	TRBD1	ATSRGPGTGADTQY
TRBV28	TRBJ2-7	NA	ASSLGHDPYEQY
TRBV9	TRBJ2-5	NA	ASSPLGVETQY
TRBV4-1	TRBJ1-4	NA	ASSQVQGANEKLF
TRBV5-6	TRBJ2-7	TRBD2	ASSLGLAGTSFFEQY
TRBV7-6	TRBJ2-1	TRBD2	ASSQERTSGNNEQF
TRBV25-1	TRBJ2-3	NA	ATNRETDTQY
TRBV7-8	TRBJ2-6	NA	ASSLAPGANVLT
TRBV10-1	TRBJ2-7	TRBD2	ASSLTSGIGDEQY
TRBV2	TRBJ1-5	NA	ASSQGGTGNQPQH
TRBV27	TRBJ2-1	TRBD2	ASTALAGGYNEQF
TRBV6-5	TRBJ2-7	NA	ASISYEQY
TRBV28	TRBJ2-1	TRBD2	ASSPLLAGGNNEQF
TRBV28	TRBJ2-7	NA	AARSGAYEQY
TRBV29-1	TRBJ1-4	NA	SVDLGFNEKLF
TRBV6-4	TRBJ2-6	NA	ASSYKNSGANVLT
TRBV18	TRBJ1-6	TRBD1	ASSRWTGENSPLH
TRBV7-3	TRBJ2-7	NA	ASSLPTNVHSYEQY
TRBV30	TRBJ2-7	TRBD2	AWSVVAGINYEQY
TRBV9	TRBJ2-7	TRBD2	ASSVNSGRALY
TRBV2	TRBJ2-2	NA	ASSVQGTGELF
TRBV27	TRBJ2-1	TRBD2	ASSLVGLADNEQF
TRBV4-1	TRBJ2-7	TRBD1	ASSPIGDRVHEQY
TRBV7-9	TRBJ2-5	NA	ASSHAVAWETQY
TRBV7-9	TRBJ2-5	NA	ASSLAWEAQY
TRBV25-1	TRBJ2-7	NA	ASSPLGERAYEQY
TRBV7-9	TRBJ2-5	TRBD1	ASRPGQGAHRETQY
TRBV19	TRBJ1-1	NA	ASSIYGRTQLPEAF
TRBV29-1	TRBJ1-3	NA	SVLTSSPSGNTIY
TRBV6-5	TRBJ2-7	NA	ASSRQGGNEQY